This entry features one TCR beta chain sequence. The data were obtained in a study of control samples from healthy donors and cancer patients. V lost 8 bases, J lost 1 base, and 11 bases stayed unmatched. The CDR3 extends over 16 amino acids. Per the germline V gene, CDR1 is MDHEN and CDR2 is SYDVKM. TCRdb keeps only in-frame clones here, not all; method: immunoSEQ multiplex PCR. The top ten hold roughly 1.2% of the sample, which has about 65,000 clones, over 75% seen once. This rearrangement joins TRBV28 to TRBJ2-3, with TRBD2 matching over 8 bases. Sequencing input: PBMCs. The TCR was taken from a woman aged 50 to 60 with colorectal cancer. The CDR3 loop is CASGNRKAGGTDTQYF. Here the CDR3 DNA reads TGTGCCAGCGGCAACAGGAAAGCGGGGGGCACAGATACGCAGTATTTT. The full variable domain, rest sourced from reference TRBV28 and TRBJ2-3, is DVKVTQSSRYLVKRTGEKVFLECVQDMDHENMFWYRQDPGLGLRLIYFSYDVKMKEKGDIPEGYSVSREKKERFSLILESASTNQTSMYLCASGNRKAGGTDTQYFGPGTRLTVL.